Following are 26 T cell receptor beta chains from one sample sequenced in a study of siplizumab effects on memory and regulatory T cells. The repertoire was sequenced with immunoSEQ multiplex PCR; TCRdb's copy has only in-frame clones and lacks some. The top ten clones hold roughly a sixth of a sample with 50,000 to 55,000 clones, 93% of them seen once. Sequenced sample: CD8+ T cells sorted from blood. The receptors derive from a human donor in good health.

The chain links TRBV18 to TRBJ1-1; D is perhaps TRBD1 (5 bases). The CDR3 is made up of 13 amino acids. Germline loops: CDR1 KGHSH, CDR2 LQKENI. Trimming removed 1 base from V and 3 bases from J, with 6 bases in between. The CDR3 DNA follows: TGTGCCAGCTCACCACTAGGGGACACTGAAGCTTTCTTT. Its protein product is CASSPLGDTEAFF.

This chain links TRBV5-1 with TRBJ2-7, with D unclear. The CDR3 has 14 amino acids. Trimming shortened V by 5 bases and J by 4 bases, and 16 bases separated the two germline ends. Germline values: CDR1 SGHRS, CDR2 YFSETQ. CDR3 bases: TGCGCCAGCAGGCTAGGGTGGGATCGATACGAGCAGTACTTC. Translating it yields CASRLGWDRYEQYF.

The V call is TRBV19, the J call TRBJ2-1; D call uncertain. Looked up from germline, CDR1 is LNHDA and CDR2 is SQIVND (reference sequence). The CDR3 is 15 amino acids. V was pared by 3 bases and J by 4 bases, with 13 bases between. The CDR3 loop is CASSMGLAVYNEQFF. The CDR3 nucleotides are TGTGCCAGTAGTATGGGGTTAGCCGTGTACAATGAGCAGTTCTTC.

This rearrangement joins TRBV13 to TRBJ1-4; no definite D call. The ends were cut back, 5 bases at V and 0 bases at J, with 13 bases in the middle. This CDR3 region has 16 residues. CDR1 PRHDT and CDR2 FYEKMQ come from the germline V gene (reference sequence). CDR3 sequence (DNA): TGTGCCAGCAGCCCCCGCGGAAGTACAACTAATGAAAAACTGTTTTTT. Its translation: CASSPRGSTTNEKLFF.

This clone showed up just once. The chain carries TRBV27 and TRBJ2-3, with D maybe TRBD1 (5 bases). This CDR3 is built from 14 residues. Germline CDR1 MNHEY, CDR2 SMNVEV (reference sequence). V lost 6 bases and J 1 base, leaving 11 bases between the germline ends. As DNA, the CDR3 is TGTGCCAGCAGCCCATTAGGGGGCACAGATACGCAGTATTTT. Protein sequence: CASSPLGGTDTQYF.

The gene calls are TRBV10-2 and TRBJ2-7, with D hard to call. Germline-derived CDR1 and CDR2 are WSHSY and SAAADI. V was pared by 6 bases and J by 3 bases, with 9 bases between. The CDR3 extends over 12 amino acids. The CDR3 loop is CASREGFYEQYF. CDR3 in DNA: TGCGCCAGCAGGGAAGGGTTCTACGAGCAGTACTTC.

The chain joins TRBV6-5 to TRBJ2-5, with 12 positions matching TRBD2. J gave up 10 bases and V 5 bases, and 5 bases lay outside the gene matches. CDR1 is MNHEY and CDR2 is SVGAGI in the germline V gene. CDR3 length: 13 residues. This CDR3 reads CASSMTSGRGQYF. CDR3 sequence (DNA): TGTGCCAGCAGTATGACTAGCGGGAGAGGCCAGTACTTC.

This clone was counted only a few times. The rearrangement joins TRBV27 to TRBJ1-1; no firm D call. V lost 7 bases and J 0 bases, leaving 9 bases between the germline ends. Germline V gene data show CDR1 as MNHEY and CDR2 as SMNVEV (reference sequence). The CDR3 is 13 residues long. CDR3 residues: CASTGVLNTEAFF. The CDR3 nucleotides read TGTGCCAGCACCGGGGTCTTGAACACTGAAGCTTTCTTT.

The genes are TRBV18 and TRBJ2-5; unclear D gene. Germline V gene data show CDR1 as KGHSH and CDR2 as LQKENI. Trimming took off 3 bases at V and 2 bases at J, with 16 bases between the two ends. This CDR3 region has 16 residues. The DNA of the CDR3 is TGTGCCAGCTCACCCAGCAAAAGTTTCCGACAAGAGACCCAGTACTTC. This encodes CASSPSKSFRQETQYF.

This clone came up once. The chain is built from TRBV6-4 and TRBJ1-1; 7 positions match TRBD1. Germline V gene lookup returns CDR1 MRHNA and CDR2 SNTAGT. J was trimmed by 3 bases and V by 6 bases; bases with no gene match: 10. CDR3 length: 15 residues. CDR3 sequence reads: CASRNTNRGYTEAFF. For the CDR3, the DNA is TGTGCCAGCAGGAACACAAACAGGGGATACACTGAAGCTTTCTTT.

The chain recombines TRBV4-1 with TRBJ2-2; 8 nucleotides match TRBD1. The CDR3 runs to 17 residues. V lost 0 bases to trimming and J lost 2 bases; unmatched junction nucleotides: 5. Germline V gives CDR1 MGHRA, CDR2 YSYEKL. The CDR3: CASSQDDRGFNTGELFF. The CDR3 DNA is TGCGCCAGCAGCCAAGATGACAGGGGTTTTAACACCGGGGAGCTGTTTTTT.

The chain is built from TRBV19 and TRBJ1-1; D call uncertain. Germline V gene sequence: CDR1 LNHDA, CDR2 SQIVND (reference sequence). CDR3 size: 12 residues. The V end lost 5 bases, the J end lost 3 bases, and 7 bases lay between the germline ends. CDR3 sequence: CASSFRDTEAFF. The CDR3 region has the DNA TGTGCCAGTAGTTTCCGGGACACTGAAGCTTTCTTT.

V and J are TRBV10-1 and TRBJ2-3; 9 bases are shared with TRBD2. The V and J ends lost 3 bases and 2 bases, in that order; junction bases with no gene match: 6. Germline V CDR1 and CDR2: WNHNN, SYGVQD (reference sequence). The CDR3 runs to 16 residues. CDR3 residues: CASSELLAGPTDTQYF. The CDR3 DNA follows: TGCGCCAGCAGTGAACTTCTAGCGGGACCCACAGATACGCAGTATTTT.

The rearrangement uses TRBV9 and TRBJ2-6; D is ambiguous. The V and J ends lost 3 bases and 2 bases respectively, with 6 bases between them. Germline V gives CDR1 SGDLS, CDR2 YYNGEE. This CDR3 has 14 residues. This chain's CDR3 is CASSGRTGANVLTF. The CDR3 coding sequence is TGTGCCAGCAGCGGTAGGACTGGGGCCAACGTCCTGACTTTC.

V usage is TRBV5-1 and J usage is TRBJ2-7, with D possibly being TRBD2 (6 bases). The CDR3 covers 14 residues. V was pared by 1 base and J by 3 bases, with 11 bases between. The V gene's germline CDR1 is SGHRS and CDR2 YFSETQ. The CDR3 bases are TGCGCCAGCAGCTTGCGCGGGGCGAACTACGAGCAGTACTTC. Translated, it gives CASSLRGANYEQYF.

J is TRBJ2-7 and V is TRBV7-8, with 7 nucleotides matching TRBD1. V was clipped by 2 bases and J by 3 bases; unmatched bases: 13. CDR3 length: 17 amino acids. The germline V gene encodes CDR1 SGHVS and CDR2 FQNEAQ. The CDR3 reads CASSLYRLGGQVYEQYF. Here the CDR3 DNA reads TGTGCCAGCAGCTTATATCGTTTGGGTGGACAGGTCTACGAGCAGTACTTC.

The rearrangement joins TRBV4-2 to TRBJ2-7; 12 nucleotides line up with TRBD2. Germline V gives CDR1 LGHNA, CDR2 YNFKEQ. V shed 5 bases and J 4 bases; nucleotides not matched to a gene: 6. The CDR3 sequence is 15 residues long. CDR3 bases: TGTGCCAGCAGCACTACTAGCGGGGGGCTATACGAGCAGTACTTC. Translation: CASSTTSGGLYEQYF.

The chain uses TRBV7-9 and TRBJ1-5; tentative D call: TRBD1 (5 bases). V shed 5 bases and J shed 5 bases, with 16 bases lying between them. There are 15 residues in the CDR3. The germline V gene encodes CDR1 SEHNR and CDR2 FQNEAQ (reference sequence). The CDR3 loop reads CASSESLGRDQPQHF. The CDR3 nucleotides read TGTGCCAGCAGCGAGTCTCTGGGCAGGGATCAGCCCCAGCATTTT. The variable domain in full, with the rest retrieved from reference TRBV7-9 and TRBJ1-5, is DTGVSQNPRHKITKRGQNVTFRCDPISEHNRLYWYRQTLGQGPEFLTYFQNEAQLEKSRLLSDRFSAERPKGSFSTLEIQRTEQGDSAMYLCASSESLGRDQPQHFGDGTRLSIL.

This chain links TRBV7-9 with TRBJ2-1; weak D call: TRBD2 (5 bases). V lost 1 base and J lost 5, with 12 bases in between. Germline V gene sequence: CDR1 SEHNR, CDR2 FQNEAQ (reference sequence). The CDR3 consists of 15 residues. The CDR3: CASSLVGVSHNEQFF. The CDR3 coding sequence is TGTGCCAGCAGCTTAGTGGGAGTATCGCACAATGAGCAGTTCTTC. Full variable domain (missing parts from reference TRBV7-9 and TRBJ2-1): DTGVSQNPRHKITKRGQNVTFRCDPISEHNRLYWYRQTLGQGPEFLTYFQNEAQLEKSRLLSDRFSAERPKGSFSTLEIQRTEQGDSAMYLCASSLVGVSHNEQFFGPGTRLTVL.

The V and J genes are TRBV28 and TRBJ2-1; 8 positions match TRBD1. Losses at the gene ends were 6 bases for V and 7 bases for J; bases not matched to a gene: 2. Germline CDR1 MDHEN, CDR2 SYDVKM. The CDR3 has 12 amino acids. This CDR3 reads CASRQGGNEQFF. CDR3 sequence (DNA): TGTGCCAGCAGACAGGGGGGAAATGAGCAGTTCTTC.

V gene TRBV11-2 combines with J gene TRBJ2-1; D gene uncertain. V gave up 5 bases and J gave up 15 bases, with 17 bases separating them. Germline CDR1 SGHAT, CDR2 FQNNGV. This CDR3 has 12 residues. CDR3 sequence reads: CASSVGDPLGFF. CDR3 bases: TGTGCCAGCAGCGTGGGCGATCCCCTGGGGTTCTTC.

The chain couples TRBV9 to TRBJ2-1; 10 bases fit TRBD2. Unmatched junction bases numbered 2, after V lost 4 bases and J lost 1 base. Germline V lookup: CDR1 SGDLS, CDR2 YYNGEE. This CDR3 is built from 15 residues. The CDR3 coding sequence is TGTGCCAGCAGCCTTAGCGGGGGGTCCTACAATGAGCAGTTCTTC. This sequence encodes CASSLSGGSYNEQFF.

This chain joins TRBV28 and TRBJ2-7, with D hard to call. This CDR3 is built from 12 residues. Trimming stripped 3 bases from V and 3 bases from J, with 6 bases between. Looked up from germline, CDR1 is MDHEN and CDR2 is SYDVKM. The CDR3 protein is CASSFANYEQYF. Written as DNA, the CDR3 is TGTGCCAGCAGTTTTGCAAACTACGAGCAGTACTTC.

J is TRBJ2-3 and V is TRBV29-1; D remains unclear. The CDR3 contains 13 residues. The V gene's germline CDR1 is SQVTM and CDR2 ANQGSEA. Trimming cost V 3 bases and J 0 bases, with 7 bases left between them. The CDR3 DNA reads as TGCAGCGTTGATGGGGAAAGCACAGATACGCAGTATTTT. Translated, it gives CSVDGESTDTQYF.

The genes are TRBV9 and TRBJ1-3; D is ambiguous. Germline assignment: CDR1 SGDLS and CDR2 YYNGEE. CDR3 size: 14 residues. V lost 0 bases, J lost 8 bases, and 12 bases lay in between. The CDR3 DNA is TGTGCCAGCAGCGTAGGTGGTTTAGGAGACACCATATATTTT. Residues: CASSVGGLGDTIYF.

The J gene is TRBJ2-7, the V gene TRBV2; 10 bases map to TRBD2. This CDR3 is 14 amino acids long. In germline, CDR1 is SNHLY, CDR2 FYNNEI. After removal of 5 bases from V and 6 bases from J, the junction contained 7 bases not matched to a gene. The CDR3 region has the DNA TGTGCCAGCAGTACCGAACTAGCGGGAACCGAGCAGTACTTC. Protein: CASSTELAGTEQYF.